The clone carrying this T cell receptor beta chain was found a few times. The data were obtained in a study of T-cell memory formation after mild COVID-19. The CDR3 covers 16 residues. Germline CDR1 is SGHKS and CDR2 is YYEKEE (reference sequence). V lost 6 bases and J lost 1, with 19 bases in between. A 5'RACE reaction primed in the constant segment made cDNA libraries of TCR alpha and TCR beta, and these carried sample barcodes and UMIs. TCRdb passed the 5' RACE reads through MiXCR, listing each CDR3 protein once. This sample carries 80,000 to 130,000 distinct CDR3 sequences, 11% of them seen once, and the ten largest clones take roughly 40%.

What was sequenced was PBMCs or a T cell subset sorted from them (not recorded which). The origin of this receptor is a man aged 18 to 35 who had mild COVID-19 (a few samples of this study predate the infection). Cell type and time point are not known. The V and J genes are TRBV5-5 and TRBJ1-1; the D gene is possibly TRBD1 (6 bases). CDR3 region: CASTIGWGRGNTEAFF. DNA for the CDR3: TGTGCCAGCACCATCGGCTGGGGGCGTGGGAACACTGAAGCTTTCTTT.